This TCR beta chain was sequenced during a study of T cell repertoires in ileal Crohn's disease. At the level of the study: Every patient was operated on for stricturing (roughly 60%) or penetrating (39%) complications. Per sample, roughly 0.45 micrograms of biopsy DNA were TCRB immunosequenced. General observations from the study: Compared with CD4 T cells, sorted CD8 cells carried more expanded clones.

Trimming took 3 bases from V and 5 from J, leaving 14 bases between them. Germline loops: CDR1 LNHDA, CDR2 SQIVND (reference sequence). The CDR3 extends over 14 amino acids. About this clone itself: Its antigen is unidentified.

Documented time point: proximal margin of the surgical specimen (macroscopically non-inflamed). Only in-frame clones appear in the TCRdb table, and some are missing; sequencing was by immunoSEQ multiplex PCR. The sample has about 7,200 clones; about 78% are singletons. Sequencing was performed on ileal tissue. The origin of this receptor is an adult with Crohn's disease. The chain couples TRBV19 to TRBJ2-7; D is undetermined. The chain's CDR3 is CASSMAALLNEQYF. Here the CDR3 DNA reads TGTGCCAGTAGTATGGCAGCTCTTCTAAACGAGCAGTACTTC.